These 7 T cell receptor beta chains were sequenced from one sample in a study of cytomegalovirus exposure and HLA in healthy donors. Libraries were prepared by immunoSEQ multiplex PCR; TCRdb keeps only in-frame clonotypes and omits some of them. In the table there are some 350,000 clones, approximately 86% of which are singletons. The sequenced sample was PBMCs. Receptors originate from a woman aged 25 to 39 in good health and CMV-seropositive.

The chain has TRBV5-6 and TRBJ2-7; TRBD2 agrees at 7 bases. V trimming: 4 bases; J trimming: 4 bases; junction bases outside the gene matches: 11. Germline lookup yields CDR1 SGHDT and CDR2 YYEEEE. The CDR3 is made up of 15 amino acids. CDR3 amino acids: CASSPRRTSRYEQYF. CDR3 in DNA: TGTGCCAGCAGCCCTAGAAGGACTAGTCGGTACGAGCAGTACTTC.

The rearrangement links TRBV19 to TRBJ1-1; D gene uncertain. The germline gives CDR1 LNHDA, CDR2 SQIVND (reference sequence). Trimming removed 0 bases at V and 1 base at J, with 3 bases between. The CDR3 is 13 residues long. CDR3 protein: CASSIDWNTEAFF. The CDR3 DNA follows: TGTGCCAGTAGTATAGATTGGAACACTGAAGCTTTCTTT.

About this clone itself: A junction boundary mismatches the germline segment, possibly from a read error. This chain connects TRBV6-1 to TRBJ1-2, with a possible D match to TRBD1 (5 bases). CDR3 length equals 14 residues. Germline loops: CDR1 MNHNS, CDR2 SASEGT. CDR3 protein: CASREDGGNYGYTF. In DNA form, the CDR3 reads TGTGCCAGCAGGGAAGACGGGGGGAACTATGGCTACACCTTC.

V and J are TRBV7-7 and TRBJ2-7; D is undetermined. CDR1 and CDR2 (germline): SSHAT, FNYEAQ (reference sequence). This CDR3 comprises 11 residues. V was cut by 5 bases and J by 5 bases, with 7 bases left in between. CDR3 sequence: CASSPYHEQYF. In DNA, the CDR3 is TGTGCCAGCAGCCCGTACCACGAGCAGTACTTC.

This chain joins TRBV5-4 and TRBJ2-1; TRBD1 is a possible D gene (6 bases). V lost 1 base and J lost 6, with 14 bases in between. CDR1 and CDR2 from the germline V gene are SGHNT and YYREEE (reference sequence). The CDR3 is 15 amino acids. CDR3 coding DNA: TGTGCCAGCAGCTTGCCCCCGACAGGCATCAATGAGCAGTTCTTC. It is translated as CASSLPPTGINEQFF.

The chain has TRBV27 and TRBJ2-1; TRBD1 aligns across 8 bases. The ends lost 3 bases at V and 5 bases at J; junction bases unmatched: 6. From germline, CDR1 is MNHEY and CDR2 SMNVEV (reference sequence). The CDR3 has 15 amino acids. CDR3 in amino acids: CASSFQGARNNEQFF. CDR3 coding DNA: TGTGCCAGCAGTTTCCAGGGGGCGAGAAACAATGAGCAGTTCTTC.

This sequence joins TRBV7-3 and TRBJ1-1; perhaps TRBD1 as D (5 bases). CDR1 SGHTA and CDR2 FQGTGA come from the germline V gene. Trimming stripped 4 bases from V and 0 bases from J, with 15 bases between. This CDR3 comprises 16 residues. The CDR3 here is CASSSRSRGLNTEAFF. CDR3 coding DNA: TGTGCCAGCAGCTCGAGGTCTAGGGGTTTGAACACTGAAGCTTTCTTT.